Listed below are T cell receptor beta chains from one sample, sequenced in a study of T cell responses to AZD1222 COVID-19 vaccine. Produced via immunoSEQ multiplex PCR; TCRdb's table is partial and in-frame only. The sample consists of around 150,000 clones, roughly 92% of them appearing once. The sequencing used peripheral blood, collected on day 0 of AZD1222 vaccination. These receptors were collected from an adult in good health. Each CDR3 is given with its conserved first and last residue. The order of the fields is V gene, clone size, D gene, J gene, CDR3 protein, CDR3 DNA. A D gene is named only where the DNA matches it firmly. Clone size is given for some rows only: seen once, a few or many times, or a class if the clone is expanded.

TRBV11-3	-	-	TRBJ2-3	CASSPGDTQYF	TGTGCCAGCAGCCCAGGGGATACGCAGTATTTT
TRBV5-1	-	-	TRBJ2-7	CASSYDTYEQYF	TGCGCCAGCAGCTACGATACCTACGAGCAGTACTTC
TRBV11-2	-	-	TRBJ2-2	CASSSPSGGSPGELFF	TGTGCCAGCAGCTCCCCGTCCGGGGGCTCTCCCGGGGAGCTGTTTTTT
TRBV7-9	few	-	TRBJ2-5	CASSFDRDGEYF	TGTGCCAGCAGCTTTGACAGAGATGGGGAGTACTTC
TRBV11-3	once	TRBD2	TRBJ2-1	CASSPSGSSYNEQFF	TGTGCCAGCAGCCCAAGCGGGAGTTCCTACAATGAGCAGTTCTTC
TRBV24-1	-	-	TRBJ1-2	CATSDLGGGYTF	TGTGCCACCAGTGATTTGGGCGGCGGCTACACCTTC
TRBV28	-	-	TRBJ1-3	CASLPSSGNTIYF	TGTGCCAGCCTCCCGAGCTCTGGAAACACCATATATTTT
TRBV7-9	-	TRBD1	TRBJ2-1	CASSVQGGSYNEQFF	TGTGCCAGCAGCGTACAGGGGGGCTCCTACAATGAGCAGTTCTTC
TRBV28	few	TRBD2	TRBJ2-2	CASRGFKTSGNTGELFF	TGTGCCAGCAGAGGGTTCAAGACTAGCGGTAACACCGGGGAGCTGTTTTTT
TRBV7-9	once	TRBD1	TRBJ1-5	CASGGSGTGRGISNQPQHF	TGTGCCAGCGGAGGTTCCGGGACAGGGAGGGGAATCAGCAATCAGCCCCAGCATTTT
TRBV5-1	few	-	TRBJ1-2	CASSLEYPGASGYTF	TGCGCCAGCAGCTTGGAATATCCGGGGGCTAGTGGCTACACCTTC
TRBV29-1	-	-	TRBJ1-4	CSVGEVGEKLFF	TGCAGCGTTGGCGAAGTCGGGGAAAAACTGTTTTTT
TRBV28	few	-	TRBJ2-1	CASSLEDRGSFF	TGTGCCAGCAGTTTGGAGGATCGGGGATCGTTCTTC
TRBV5-5	-	-	TRBJ1-2	CASSLGGRQTTRGYTF	TGTGCCAGCAGCTTGGGAGGTCGTCAGACAACTAGGGGCTACACCTTC
TRBV10-3	-	-	TRBJ1-1	CAISPQGMNTEAFF	TGTGCCATCAGTCCACAGGGCATGAACACTGAAGCTTTCTTT
TRBV24-1	-	-	TRBJ1-1	CATSGGLSFFMNTEAFF	TGTGCCACCAGTGGTGGTCTGTCTTTTTTTATGAACACTGAAGCTTTCTTT
TRBV5-6	-	TRBD2	TRBJ2-7	CASSMAGGPHEQYF	TGTGCCAGCAGCATGGCGGGAGGGCCCCACGAGCAGTACTTC
TRBV2	few	TRBD1	TRBJ1-6	CASRTGLVNSPLHF	TGTGCCAGCAGGACAGGGTTAGTGAATTCACCCCTCCACTTT